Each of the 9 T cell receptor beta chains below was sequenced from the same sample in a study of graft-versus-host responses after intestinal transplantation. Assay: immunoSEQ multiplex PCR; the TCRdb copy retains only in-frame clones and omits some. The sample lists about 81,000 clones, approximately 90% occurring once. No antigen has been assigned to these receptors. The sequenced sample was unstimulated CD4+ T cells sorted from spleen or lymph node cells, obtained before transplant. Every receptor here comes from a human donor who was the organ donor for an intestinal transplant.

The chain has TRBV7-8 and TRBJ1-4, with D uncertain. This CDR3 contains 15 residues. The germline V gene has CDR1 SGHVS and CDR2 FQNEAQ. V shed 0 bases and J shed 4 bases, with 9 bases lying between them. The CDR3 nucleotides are TGTGCCAGCAGCTTAGCGAGCGGCTATAATGAAAAACTGTTTTTT. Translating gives CASSLASGYNEKLFF.

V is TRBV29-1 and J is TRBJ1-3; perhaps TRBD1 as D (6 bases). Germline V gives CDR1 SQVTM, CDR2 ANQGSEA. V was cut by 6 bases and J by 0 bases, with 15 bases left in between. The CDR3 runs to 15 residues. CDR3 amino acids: CSVIEGGSSGNTIYF. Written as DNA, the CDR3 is TGCAGCGTCATCGAGGGGGGGAGCTCTGGAAACACCATATATTTT.

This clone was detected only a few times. CDR3 residues: CASSIGTGGSGDTQYF. The CDR3 DNA sequence: TGTGCCAGTAGTATAGGGACAGGGGGAAGCGGAGATACGCAGTATTTT. The V call is TRBV19, the J call TRBJ2-3; 10 bases match TRBD1. The trim removed 1 base at V and 5 bases at J, leaving 6 bases unmatched. This CDR3 is built from 16 residues. Germline V gene data show CDR1 as LNHDA and CDR2 as SQIVND (reference sequence).

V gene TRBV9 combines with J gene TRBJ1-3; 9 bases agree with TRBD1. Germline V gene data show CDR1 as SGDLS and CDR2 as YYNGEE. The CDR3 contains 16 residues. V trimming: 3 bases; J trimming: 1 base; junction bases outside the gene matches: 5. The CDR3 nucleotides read TGTGCCAGCAGCGGCAGGGACAGGGTTTCTGGAAACACCATATATTTT. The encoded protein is CASSGRDRVSGNTIYF.

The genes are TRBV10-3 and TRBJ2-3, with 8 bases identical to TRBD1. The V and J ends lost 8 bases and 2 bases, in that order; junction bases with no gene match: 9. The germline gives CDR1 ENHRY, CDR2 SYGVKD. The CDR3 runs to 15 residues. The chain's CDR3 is CAISGTGTVTDTQYF. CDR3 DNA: TGTGCCATCTCTGGGACAGGTACGGTCACAGATACGCAGTATTTT.

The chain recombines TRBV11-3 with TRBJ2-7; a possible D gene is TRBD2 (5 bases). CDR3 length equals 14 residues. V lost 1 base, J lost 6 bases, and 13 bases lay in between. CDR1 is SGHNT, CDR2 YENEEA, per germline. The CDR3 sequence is CASSLVFSGSEQYF. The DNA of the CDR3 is TGTGCCAGCAGCTTAGTCTTTTCGGGATCCGAGCAGTACTTC.

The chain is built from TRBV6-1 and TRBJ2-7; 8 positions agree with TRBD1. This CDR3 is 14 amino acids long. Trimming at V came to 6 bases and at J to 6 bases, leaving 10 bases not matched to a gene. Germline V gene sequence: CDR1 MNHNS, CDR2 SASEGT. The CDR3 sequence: CASSRTGPRSEQYF. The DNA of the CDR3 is TGTGCCAGCAGCAGGACAGGGCCTCGGTCCGAGCAGTACTTC.

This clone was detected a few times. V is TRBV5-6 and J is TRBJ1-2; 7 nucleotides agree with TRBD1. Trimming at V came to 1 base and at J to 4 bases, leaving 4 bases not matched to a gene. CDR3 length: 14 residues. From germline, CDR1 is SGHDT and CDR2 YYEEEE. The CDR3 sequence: CASSLSRGVYGYTF. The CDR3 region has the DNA TGTGCCAGCAGCTTGTCCAGGGGGGTCTATGGCTACACCTTC.

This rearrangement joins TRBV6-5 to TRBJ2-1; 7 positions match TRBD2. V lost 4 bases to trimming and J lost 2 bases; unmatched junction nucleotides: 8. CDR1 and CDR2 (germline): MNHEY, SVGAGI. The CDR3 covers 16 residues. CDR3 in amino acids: CASSSFFRGAYNEQFF. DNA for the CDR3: TGTGCCAGCAGTTCCTTTTTTCGGGGGGCCTACAATGAGCAGTTCTTC.